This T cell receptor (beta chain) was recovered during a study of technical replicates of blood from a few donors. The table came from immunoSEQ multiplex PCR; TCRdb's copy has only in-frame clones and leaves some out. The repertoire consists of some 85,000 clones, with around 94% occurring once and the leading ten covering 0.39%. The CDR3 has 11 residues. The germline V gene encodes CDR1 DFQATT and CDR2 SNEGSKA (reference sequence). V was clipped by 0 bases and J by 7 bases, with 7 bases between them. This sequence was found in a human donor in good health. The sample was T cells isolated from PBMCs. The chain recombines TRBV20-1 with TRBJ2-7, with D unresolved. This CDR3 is CSARDRAEQYF. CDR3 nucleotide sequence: TGCAGTGCTAGAGATCGAGCGGAGCAGTACTTC.